These 20 T cell receptor beta chains share one sample of origin, sequenced in a study of early T cells in non-severe SARS-CoV-2 infection. Using its own MiXCR run on the 5' RACE reads, TCRdb lists one record per CDR3 protein. The sample shows some 71,000 distinct CDR3 sequences, roughly 13% of them seen only once. Sequenced sample: whole blood. These receptors all stem from an adult who was a healthcare worker with PCR-confirmed SARS-CoV-2 infection or an uninfected control (not recorded which).

This clonotype has just a few counts. The J gene is TRBJ2-3, the V gene TRBV19; D not certain. The germline V and J ends were trimmed by 5 bases and 0 bases, with 12 bases remaining between them. There are 15 residues in the CDR3. Germline V gives CDR1 LNHDA, CDR2 SQIVND (reference sequence). The CDR3 protein is CASSSLELSTDTQYF. The CDR3 DNA reads as TGTGCCAGTAGTTCCCTCGAATTGAGCACAGATACGCAGTATTTT.

This clonotype was seen more than once but under ten times. The rearrangement links TRBV20-1 to TRBJ2-7; no reliable D call. V was shortened by 6 bases and J by 7 bases, with 22 bases between the two germline ends. The germline CDR1 and CDR2 sequences are DFQATT and SNEGSKA (reference sequence). The CDR3 runs 14 residues. The CDR3 DNA follows: TGCAGTGCCTCCCCCCCCCTCGACATCGCGGAGCAGTACTTC. Translation: CSASPPLDIAEQYF.

This clonotype was found a few times. V and J are TRBV7-2 and TRBJ2-7; D perhaps matches TRBD1 (5 bases). The germline V and J ends were trimmed by 1 base and 2 bases, with 12 bases remaining between them. Germline V gene data show CDR1 as SGHTA and CDR2 as FQGNSA. The CDR3 spans 15 residues. As DNA, the CDR3 is TGTGCCAGCAGCTTAGGGGCAGGGAAGGCCTACGAGCAGTACTTC. Translated, it gives CASSLGAGKAYEQYF.

This clonotype has a handful of counts. The V gene is TRBV30, the J gene TRBJ2-1; 7 nucleotides line up with TRBD2. Per the germline V gene, CDR1 is GTSNPN and CDR2 is SVGIG (reference sequence). The CDR3 contains 15 residues. Trimming at V came to 0 bases and at J to 10 bases, leaving 12 bases not matched to a gene. CDR3: CAWSVQGREIHEQFF. CDR3 nucleotide sequence: TGTGCCTGGAGTGTACAAGGGCGGGAGATACACGAGCAGTTCTTC.

There are a few counts of this clonotype. This rearrangement joins TRBV4-2 to TRBJ1-1; D perhaps matches TRBD1 (5 bases). Germline V gene lookup returns CDR1 LGHNA and CDR2 YNFKEQ. Trimming removed 0 bases at V and 0 bases at J, with 14 bases between. The CDR3 spans 17 residues. The CDR3 protein is CASSQDERGTLNTEAFF. The CDR3 region has the DNA TGTGCCAGCAGCCAAGATGAACGGGGGACCCTGAACACTGAAGCTTTCTTT.

The chain combines TRBV28 with TRBJ2-7; maybe TRBD1 (6 bases). The CDR3 is 12 residues long. CDR1 and CDR2 (germline): MDHEN, SYDVKM. Deletions cut 6 bases from V and 7 bases from J, with 13 bases between. This chain's CDR3 is CASRGTQREQYF. CDR3 DNA: TGTGCCAGCAGGGGGACACAGAGGGAGCAGTACTTC.

The gene calls are TRBV6-5 and TRBJ2-3; 7 bases fit TRBD2. Per the germline V gene, CDR1 is MNHEY and CDR2 is SVGAGI. The CDR3 covers 13 residues. V lost 6 bases, J lost 5 bases, and 5 bases stayed unmatched. CDR3 protein: CASRKTSRDTQYF. The CDR3, as DNA: TGTGCCAGCAGAAAGACTAGCCGAGATACGCAGTATTTT.

This rearrangement joins TRBV20-1 to TRBJ1-1; D perhaps matches TRBD1 (6 bases). V shed 0 bases and J shed 1 base, with 24 bases lying between them. The germline V gene has CDR1 DFQATT and CDR2 SNEGSKA (reference sequence). There are 19 residues in the CDR3. The CDR3 region is CSARDSRGPRKGQNTEAFF. The CDR3 bases are TGCAGTGCTAGAGATAGCCGGGGGCCCCGAAAAGGACAGAACACTGAAGCTTTCTTT.

Only a few counts were recorded for this clonotype. The chain joins TRBV7-6 to TRBJ2-3, with D possibly TRBD1 on 5 matching bases. The length of the CDR3 is 14 residues. Germline-derived CDR1 and CDR2 are SGHVS and FNYEAQ. Trimming removed 0 bases at V and 2 bases at J, with 6 bases between. The CDR3, as DNA: TGTGCCAGCAGCTTAGCGACAGTCACAGATACGCAGTATTTT. Protein: CASSLATVTDTQYF.

V and J are TRBV20-1 and TRBJ1-2, with 7 bases aligning to TRBD1. This CDR3 spans 13 amino acids. Germline V CDR1 and CDR2: DFQATT, SNEGSKA (reference sequence). The J segment lost 4 bases and the V segment lost 6 bases, leaving 8 bases of the junction unmatched. The CDR3 nucleotides are TGCAGTGCGCACCAACCAGGGGGCTATGGCTACACCTTC. Amino acid sequence: CSAHQPGGYGYTF.

This clonotype has a count of ten or more. The chain has TRBV7-7 and TRBJ2-2, with 8 bases matching TRBD1. This CDR3 spans 16 amino acids. The V segment lost 5 bases and the J segment 8 bases; nucleotides outside the gene matches: 13. The germline V gene has CDR1 SSHAT and CDR2 FNYEAQ (reference sequence). Here the CDR3 DNA reads TGTGCCAGCAGCGCCTCACCGGGCAGGGGGCCGGGGGAGCTGTTTTTT. It translates to CASSASPGRGPGELFF.

By share, this clonotype ranks as medium-sized. This chain uses TRBV12-3 or TRBV12-4 with TRBJ2-7; TRBD1 matches at 11 bases. J lost 6 bases, V lost 3 bases, and 1 base had no gene match. The CDR3 is 13 residues long. This CDR3 reads CASSLDRGREQYF. The CDR3 region has the DNA TGTGCCAGCAGTTTGGACAGGGGGCGCGAGCAGTACTTC.

The V call is TRBV7-2, the J call TRBJ2-7; 9 bases align to TRBD1. The CDR3 loop spans 16 amino acids. V was clipped by 0 bases and J by 0 bases; unmatched bases: 3. Germline assignment: CDR1 SGHTA and CDR2 FQGNSA. DNA for the CDR3: TGTGCCAGCAGCTTAGCTGGGACAGGGACCTCCTACGAGCAGTACTTC. It yields the protein CASSLAGTGTSYEQYF.

This clonotype was recorded a few times. The V call is TRBV7-2, the J call TRBJ2-1; D call uncertain. The CDR3 extends over 11 amino acids. V dropped 2 bases and J dropped 7 bases, with 3 bases sitting between them. Germline CDR1 is SGHTA and CDR2 is FQGNSA. The CDR3 sequence is CASSLLNEQFF. DNA for the CDR3: TGTGCCAGCAGCTTACTGAATGAGCAGTTCTTC.

V and J are TRBV7-3 and TRBJ2-1, with 9 bases identical to TRBD1. This CDR3 spans 15 amino acids. V was clipped by 5 bases and J by 5 bases; unmatched bases: 7. The V gene's germline CDR1 is SGHTA and CDR2 FQGTGA. This chain's CDR3 is CASSIQGASHNEQFF. In DNA form, the CDR3 reads TGTGCCAGCAGCATACAGGGGGCGTCCCACAATGAGCAGTTCTTC.

This clonotype was seen more than once but under ten times. This chain uses TRBV4-1 with TRBJ1-3; the D is unclear. Deletions cut 2 bases from V and 4 bases from J, with 18 bases between. Germline lookup yields CDR1 MGHRA and CDR2 YSYEKL. The length of the CDR3 is 17 residues. This chain's CDR3 is CASSQPTLIGLGNTIYF. The CDR3, as DNA: TGCGCCAGCAGCCAACCTACTTTAATAGGGCTCGGAAACACCATATATTTT.

The table lists this clonotype with a few counts. The chain carries TRBV5-1 and TRBJ2-3; 8 bases line up with TRBD2. The J segment lost 6 bases and the V segment lost 2 bases, leaving 5 bases of the junction unmatched. Germline CDR1 reads SGHRS; CDR2 reads YFSETQ. This CDR3 is built from 14 residues. The CDR3 protein is CASSLGLAMDTQYF. The CDR3 DNA sequence: TGCGCCAGCAGCTTAGGACTAGCCATGGATACGCAGTATTTT.

The V gene is TRBV2, the J gene TRBJ2-3, with 14 bases matching TRBD2. V was pared by 7 bases and J by 0 bases, with 3 bases of the junction left unmatched. The CDR3 runs 16 residues. CDR1 is SNHLY and CDR2 is FYNNEI in the germline V gene. CDR3 in amino acids: CASTRLAGGSTDTQYF. CDR3 nucleotide sequence: TGTGCCAGCACCCGACTAGCGGGGGGGAGCACAGATACGCAGTATTTT.

This clonotype was seen more than once but under ten times. The rearrangement links TRBV20-1 to TRBJ2-3; the match to TRBD2 covers 7 bases. The CDR3 has 14 amino acids. CDR1 and CDR2 (germline): DFQATT, SNEGSKA (reference sequence). Trimming cost V 1 base and J 1 base; bases outside gene matches: 2. In DNA, the CDR3 is TGCAGTGCTAGAGCGAGCGGGGGCACAGATACGCAGTATTTT. Translation gives CSARASGGTDTQYF.

This clonotype has just a few counts. The CDR3 sequence is CASTAAYGYTF. The CDR3 nucleotides are TGTGCCAGCACCGCAGCATATGGCTACACCTTC. This chain uses TRBV2 with TRBJ1-2; D call uncertain. Germline CDR1 reads SNHLY; CDR2 reads FYNNEI. Trimming cost V 7 bases and J 5 bases, with 8 bases left between them. There are 11 residues in the CDR3. The full variable domain, rest sourced from reference TRBV2 and TRBJ1-2, is EPEVTQTPSHQVTQMGQEVILRCVPISNHLYFYWYRQILGQKVEFLVSFYNNEISEKSEIFDDQFSVERPDGSNFTLKIRSTKLEDSAMYFCASTAAYGYTFGSGTRLTVV.